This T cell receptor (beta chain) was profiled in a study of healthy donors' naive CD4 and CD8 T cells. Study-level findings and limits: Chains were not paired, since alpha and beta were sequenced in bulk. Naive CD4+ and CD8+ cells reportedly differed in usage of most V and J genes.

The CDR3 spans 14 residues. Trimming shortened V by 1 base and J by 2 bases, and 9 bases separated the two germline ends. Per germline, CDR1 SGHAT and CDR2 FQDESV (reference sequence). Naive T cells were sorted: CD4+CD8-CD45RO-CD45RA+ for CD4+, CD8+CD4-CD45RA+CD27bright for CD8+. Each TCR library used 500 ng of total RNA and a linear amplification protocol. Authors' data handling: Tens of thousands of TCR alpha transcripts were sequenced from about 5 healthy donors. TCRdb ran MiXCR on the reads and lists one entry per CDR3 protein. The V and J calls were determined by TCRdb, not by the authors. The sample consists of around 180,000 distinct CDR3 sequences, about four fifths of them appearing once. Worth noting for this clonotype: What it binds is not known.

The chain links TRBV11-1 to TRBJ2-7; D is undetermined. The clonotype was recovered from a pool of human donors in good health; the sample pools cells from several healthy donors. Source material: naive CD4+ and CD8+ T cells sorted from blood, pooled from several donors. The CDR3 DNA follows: TGTGCCAGCAGCTTAGACGGAGAAGCCTACGAGCAGTACTTC. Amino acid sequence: CASSLDGEAYEQYF.